These 26 T cell receptor beta chains originate from one sample sequenced in a study of CD8 T cells in ankylosing spondylitis (dated by TCRdb to the late 2010s). Study-wide findings and limitations: Blood from ankylosing spondylitis patients appeared to be characterized by a TCR beta motif composed of eight highly homologous amino acid variants.

Receptors were amplified or captured by 5' RACE. Sequencing used an Illumina HiSeq 2500. The public reads were run again by TCRdb, first through fastp at Q25 and then through MiXCR, and only productive beta chains were kept. Every distinct CDR3 protein forms one entry, paired with its most common genes and DNA. Within this sample are about 220,000 distinct CDR3 sequences, with 6% to 8% of them counted one time only. Around 14% of the sample rests with the top ten. These receptors are not linked to any known antigen. The specimen was blood, either unsorted or a sorted T cell fraction (not recorded which). The source of these receptors is a male donor with ankylosing spondylitis.

This clonotype was seen more than once but under ten times. The chain uses TRBV4-1 and TRBJ2-2; D remains unclear. The CDR3 covers 15 residues. CDR1 MGHRA and CDR2 YSYEKL come from the germline V gene. V gave up 1 base and J gave up 2 bases, with 8 bases separating them. DNA of the CDR3: TGCGCCAGCAGCCAAGTTTCCAGAAACACCGGGGAGCTGTTTTTT. Translating it yields CASSQVSRNTGELFF.

This sequence joins TRBV14 and TRBJ2-7; TRBD2 might be the D (6 bases). CDR3 length: 16 residues. V was trimmed by 0 bases and J by 2 bases, leaving 14 bases between them. CDR1 and CDR2 (germline): SGHDN, FVKESK. Written as DNA, the CDR3 is TGTGCCAGCAGCCAAGATCGGGGGTTTCTCCCCTACGAGCAGTACTTC. It translates to CASSQDRGFLPYEQYF. The entire variable domain, with the rest obtained from reference TRBV14 and TRBJ2-7, is as follows: EAGVTQFPSHSVIEKGQTVTLRCDPISGHDNLYWYRRVMGKEIKFLLHFVKESKQDESGMPNNRFLAERTGGTYSTLKVQPAELEDSGVYFCASSQDRGFLPYEQYFGPGTRLTVT.

This clonotype was counted many times. V and J are TRBV6-2 or TRBV6-3 and TRBJ2-1; 8 nucleotides agree with TRBD2. V lost 0 bases and J lost 1; bases outside the gene matches: 2. The CDR3 is 16 amino acids. In germline, CDR1 is MNHEY, CDR2 SVGEGT. The chain's CDR3 is CASSYSSGRSYNEQFF. The DNA of the CDR3 is TGTGCCAGCAGTTACTCGAGCGGGAGATCCTACAATGAGCAGTTCTTC.

In this sample, this clonotype turned up many times. This chain connects TRBV6-5 to TRBJ2-5; TRBD1 is a possible D gene (5 bases). V dropped 4 bases and J dropped 2 bases, with 17 bases sitting between them. Germline V lookup: CDR1 MNHEY, CDR2 SVGAGI. The CDR3 is made up of 16 amino acids. The CDR3 region is CASSFRAGLQQETQYF. CDR3 in DNA: TGTGCCAGCAGTTTTCGGGCAGGGCTTCAACAAGAGACCCAGTACTTC.

This clonotype was found many times. This chain connects TRBV27 to TRBJ1-2; D unclear. Germline lookup yields CDR1 MNHEY and CDR2 SMNVEV (reference sequence). V was trimmed by 2 bases and J by 4 bases, leaving 8 bases between them. The CDR3 has 13 amino acids. The CDR3 loop is CASSLSWAYGYTF. CDR3 bases: TGTGCCAGCAGTTTAAGTTGGGCCTATGGCTACACCTTC.

This clonotype was picked up a small number of times. This chain links TRBV4-2 with TRBJ1-5, with 10 bases fitting TRBD1. CDR1 is LGHNA and CDR2 is YNFKEQ in the germline V gene. The CDR3 is 20 amino acids. V shed 4 bases, J shed 3 bases, and the junction held 18 bases outside the gene matches. The CDR3, as DNA: TGTGCCAGCAGCCCCCTCTATCTAGGACAGGGGGATGGCCTCAATCAGCCCCAGCATTTT. Translating gives CASSPLYLGQGDGLNQPQHF.

This clonotype was seen a few times. This chain uses TRBV5-1 with TRBJ1-1, with 9 bases identical to TRBD1. The V segment lost 0 bases and the J segment 2 bases; nucleotides outside the gene matches: 2. Germline V gene sequence: CDR1 SGHRS, CDR2 YFSETQ. This CDR3 region has 15 residues. The CDR3 spells CASSLDRGRNTEAFF. The CDR3 DNA is TGCGCCAGCAGCTTGGACAGGGGGCGAAACACTGAAGCTTTCTTT.

This clonotype was counted at least ten times. The rearrangement links TRBV2 to TRBJ2-7; tentative D call: TRBD1 (6 bases). V was pared by 4 bases and J by 0 bases, with 10 bases between. The CDR3 has 14 amino acids. In germline, CDR1 is SNHLY, CDR2 FYNNEI. In nucleotides, the CDR3 is TGTGCCAGCAGTGGGACAGCGAGCTCCTACGAGCAGTACTTC. The encoded protein is CASSGTASSYEQYF.

Ten or more counts support this clonotype. This chain uses TRBV29-1 with TRBJ2-7; D might be TRBD1 (6 bases). Trimming took off 1 base at V and 0 bases at J, with 13 bases between the two ends. This CDR3 comprises 15 residues. Germline loops: CDR1 SQVTM, CDR2 ANQGSEA. CDR3 sequence: CSVEGWGPYSYEQYF. CDR3 coding DNA: TGCAGCGTTGAAGGTTGGGGGCCCTACTCCTACGAGCAGTACTTC.

This clonotype was found a few times. The V and J genes are TRBV6-5 and TRBJ2-5, with unresolved D. This CDR3 is built from 11 residues. Germline CDR1 MNHEY, CDR2 SVGAGI. Trimming took 6 bases from V and 6 from J, leaving 8 bases between them. The CDR3 loop is CASRREKTQYF. In DNA, the CDR3 is TGTGCCAGCAGGAGAGAGAAGACCCAGTACTTC.

This clonotype was found a few times. This chain uses TRBV7-2 with TRBJ2-1, with TRBD1 matching over 8 bases. From germline, CDR1 is SGHTA and CDR2 FQGNSA. After removal of 2 bases from V and 9 bases from J, the junction contained 9 bases not matched to a gene. This CDR3 comprises 15 residues. The CDR3 sequence is CASSLLAQGAGEQFF. CDR3 DNA: TGTGCCAGCAGCTTACTCGCGCAGGGGGCGGGTGAGCAGTTCTTC.

This clonotype was detected ten times or more. This rearrangement joins TRBV27 to TRBJ1-1, with D tentatively TRBD1 (5 bases). The CDR3 is 14 residues long. The germline V and J ends were trimmed by 7 bases and 4 bases, with 16 bases remaining between them. Germline CDR1 and CDR2: MNHEY and SMNVEV (reference sequence). CDR3 protein: CASTPQGSATEAFF. The CDR3 bases are TGTGCCAGCACCCCCCAGGGATCGGCCACTGAAGCTTTCTTT.

This clonotype was counted many times. The CDR3 DNA is TGTGCCAGCAGTCGTCGGGGAGGGCGGCCTGAAGCTTTCTTT. Its protein product is CASSRRGGRPEAFF. The chain combines TRBV28 with TRBJ1-1; D ambiguous. V lost 5 bases to trimming and J lost 6 bases, with 16 bases between them. Germline V gene sequence: CDR1 MDHEN, CDR2 SYDVKM. This CDR3 contains 14 residues.

At least ten counts were recorded for this clonotype. The chain uses TRBV20-1 and TRBJ2-1; the match to TRBD1 covers 8 bases. Germline V CDR1 and CDR2: DFQATT, SNEGSKA (reference sequence). Trimming at V came to 3 bases and at J to 0 bases, leaving 7 bases not matched to a gene. CDR3 length: 16 residues. The CDR3 nucleotides are TGCAGTGCTAGTGACAGGGGACAGTTCTCCTACAATGAGCAGTTCTTC. Translating gives CSASDRGQFSYNEQFF.

This clonotype was picked up many times. This chain connects TRBV6-5 to TRBJ1-1; D is undetermined. Trimming pared 2 bases from V and 5 bases from J, leaving 9 bases between. CDR1 and CDR2 from the germline V gene are MNHEY and SVGAGI. The CDR3 extends over 13 amino acids. The CDR3 DNA is TGTGCCAGCAGTTACCTGGAGGGAACTGAAGCTTTCTTT. This gives the protein CASSYLEGTEAFF.

For this clonotype: Possible read error: a much larger clone is one base away. This chain joins TRBV27 and TRBJ2-1; a possible D gene is TRBD2 (5 bases). The CDR3 consists of 14 residues. Germline-derived CDR1 and CDR2 are MNHEY and SMNVEV (reference sequence). DNA of the CDR3: TGTGCCAGCAGCGAGCGGAGCTCCTACAATGAGCAGCTCTTC. It translates to CASSERSSYNEQLF.

This clonotype came up many times. Here the CDR3 DNA reads TGTGCCAGCAGCGTCGGACAGGGCAGGTACGAGCAGTACTTC. Translating it yields CASSVGQGRYEQYF. V usage is TRBV9 and J usage is TRBJ2-7, with 8 bases that match TRBD1. The length of the CDR3 is 14 residues. Germline CDR1 is SGDLS and CDR2 is YYNGEE. The V gene end was trimmed by 2 bases and the J gene end by 4 bases; junction bases not matched to a gene: 5.

The chain couples TRBV7-9 to TRBJ1-2; D is uncertain. V was clipped by 0 bases and J by 3 bases, with 5 bases between them. Looked up from germline, CDR1 is SEHNR and CDR2 is FQNEAQ (reference sequence). This CDR3 has 13 residues. The CDR3 is CASSLAGYYGYTF. The CDR3 DNA reads TGTGCCAGCAGCTTAGCTGGGTACTATGGCTACACCTTC.

The chain employs TRBV9 and TRBJ2-1; D possibly corresponds to TRBD1 (6 bases). The CDR3 is 16 residues long. Germline V gene data show CDR1 as SGDLS and CDR2 as YYNGEE. Trimming shortened V by 3 bases and J by 4 bases, and 17 bases separated the two germline ends. The CDR3 nucleotides read TGTGCCAGCAGCGCTGCCCTCGACAGGACTTACAATGAGCAGTTCTTC. Encoded protein: CASSAALDRTYNEQFF.

The CDR3 DNA sequence: TGCAGTGCCGGCATCGCAGGCCGATACAATGAGCAGTTCTTC. This encodes CSAGIAGRYNEQFF. This chain uses TRBV20-1 with TRBJ2-1; no reliable D call. Germline V gene data show CDR1 as DFQATT and CDR2 as SNEGSKA (reference sequence). The length of the CDR3 is 14 residues. Trimming took 6 bases from V and 4 from J, leaving 16 bases between them.

Many counts were recorded for this clonotype. The chain employs TRBV6-1 and TRBJ2-2; D not resolved. This CDR3 has 14 amino acids. Trimming left V 7 bases short and J 0 bases short, with 9 bases between. Germline CDR1 is MNHNS and CDR2 is SASEGT. The CDR3 DNA reads as TGTGCCAGCAACTACCTATCGAACACCGGGGAGCTGTTTTTT. Protein product: CASNYLSNTGELFF.

Many counts were recorded for this clonotype. This chain connects TRBV28 to TRBJ1-2; D unclear. The CDR3 sequence is 13 residues long. Germline values: CDR1 MDHEN, CDR2 SYDVKM. V lost 3 bases to trimming and J lost 6 bases, with 11 bases between them. The CDR3: CASSLRHSNGYTF. For the CDR3, the DNA is TGTGCCAGCAGTTTGAGGCATTCAAATGGCTACACCTTC.

This clonotype was picked up many times. V usage is TRBV7-9 and J usage is TRBJ2-5; D perhaps matches TRBD2 (5 bases). CDR1 and CDR2 (germline): SEHNR, FQNEAQ (reference sequence). The CDR3 contains 15 residues. V lost 5 bases to trimming and J lost 1 base, with 14 bases between them. CDR3 sequence: CASSPESGVQETQYF. DNA of the CDR3: TGTGCCAGCAGCCCTGAATCCGGGGTCCAAGAGACCCAGTACTTC.

This clonotype was recorded at least ten times. The rearrangement links TRBV12-3 or TRBV12-4 to TRBJ1-1; D gene uncertain. Trimming cost V 8 bases and J 4 bases, with 14 bases left between them. This CDR3 comprises 13 residues. The CDR3 here is CASQTRTGTEAFF. The CDR3, as DNA: TGTGCCAGCCAAACCCGGACTGGCACTGAAGCTTTCTTT.

V usage is TRBV11-2 and J usage is TRBJ2-1; 11 bases align to TRBD2. The V and J ends lost 1 base and 1 base, in that order; junction bases with no gene match: 3. Germline lookup yields CDR1 SGHAT and CDR2 FQNNGV. There are 17 residues in the CDR3. In DNA form, the CDR3 reads TGTGCCAGCAGCTTAGGCGGGACTAGCGGATCCTACAATGAGCAGTTCTTC. It translates to CASSLGGTSGSYNEQFF.

In its sample, this clonotype was seen a few times. V usage is TRBV7-9 and J usage is TRBJ2-2; D is perhaps TRBD1 (6 bases). The CDR3 has 13 residues. Trimming shortened V by 5 bases and J by 6 bases, and 10 bases separated the two germline ends. Germline assignment: CDR1 SEHNR and CDR2 FQNEAQ (reference sequence). The CDR3 reads CASSTQGSGELFF. For the CDR3, the DNA is TGTGCCAGCAGCACACAGGGATCCGGGGAGCTGTTTTTT.